The text below deals with one TCR beta chain. In this sample, this clonotype turned up many times. What this receptor recognizes is not known. Base-call qualities are not available, and no considerably larger clone is one nucleotide away. Receptors were amplified or captured by PCR. Instrument used: Illumina HiSeq 2500. Molecular barcoding was employed in the preparation of TCR libraries, with unique molecular identifiers being used to normalize TCRbeta repertoire quantification. In-frame beta chains were kept once TCRdb had trimmed the public reads at Q25 with fastp and called clones with MiXCR. Each entry merges the rows of one CDR3 protein and shows their most common DNA and genes. Here the sample has about 610,000 distinct CDR3 sequences; more than 9% occur a single time. The ten largest clonotypes hold less than 5% of the sample. This entry belongs to a study of T-cell reconstitution after alpha-beta-depleted transplantation in children (dated by TCRdb to about 2016). The study in broad terms: T-cell immune reconstitution after TCRalphabeta/CD19-depleted allogeneic hematopoietic cell transplantation in children was quantitatively tracked in the study by means of TCR repertoire profiling.

The CDR3 sequence holds 15 residues, the cysteine and phenylalanine included. The only DNA kept is the CDR3, 45 bases in frame from the first base. V is pruned by 3 bases and J by 6 bases, leaving 10 bases of the junction without a gene match. Recombination joined TRBV12-3 or TRBV12-4 with TRBJ2-7; TRBD2 aligns with 8 central bases. Sample: PBMCs from the stem cell graft donor, taken from the stem cell graft. The clonotype comes from a human donor who donated a stem cell graft to a child with acute myeloid leukemia. Read as DNA, the sequence is TGTGCCAGCAGTTTCGACGCTAGCGGGCGCCGCGAGCAGTACTTC. The encoded protein is CASSFDASGRREQYF.